The next 9 T cell receptor beta chains were all read from a single sample in a study of blood T cells in healthy people across ages. The use of a sample-barcoded 5' primer and a J-beta primer mix characterized a second PCR of about 6 to 11 cycles. A single record per CDR3 protein comes from TCRdb applying MiXCR to the 5' RACE reads. The sample consists of more than 900,000 distinct CDR3 sequences, 25% to 35% of them appearing once. The sample also formed part of further work on T cells of mothers and their children.

The sample taken for sequencing was blood. These receptors were taken from a woman aged 40-49 years in good health.

The rearrangement links TRBV5-1 to TRBJ2-3, with D possibly being TRBD1 or TRBD2 (6 bases each). The CDR3 spans 14 residues. V lost 4 bases and J 5 bases, leaving 14 bases between the germline ends. CDR1 is SGHRS, CDR2 YFSETQ, per germline. CDR3 residues: CASSSGGGQDTQYF. In DNA form, the CDR3 reads TGCGCCAGCAGCAGTGGTGGGGGGCAAGATACGCAGTATTTT.

At least ten counts were recorded for this clonotype. The rearrangement links TRBV7-2 to TRBJ2-7; D possibly uses TRBD1 or TRBD2 (5 bases each). Germline V gene lookup returns CDR1 SGHTA and CDR2 FQGNSA. Deletions cut 7 bases from V and 0 bases from J, with 19 bases between. This CDR3 comprises 16 residues. The CDR3 coding sequence is TGTGCCAGCACCGCGTTCCCGGGGCTAAGCTCCTACGAGCAGTACTTC. It yields the protein CASTAFPGLSSYEQYF.

V is TRBV2 and J is TRBJ2-1; 10 positions agree with TRBD2. Germline V gives CDR1 SNHLY, CDR2 FYNNEI. V lost 3 bases and J lost 8; bases outside the gene matches: 10. CDR3 size: 16 residues. CDR3 protein: CASSEQAGGPPHEQFF. CDR3 sequence (DNA): TGTGCCAGCAGTGAGCAAGCGGGGGGGCCCCCCCATGAGCAGTTCTTC.

V is TRBV7-9 and J is TRBJ2-1; TRBD1 might be the D (6 bases). Germline CDR1 reads SEHNR; CDR2 reads FQNEAQ (reference sequence). The germline V and J ends were trimmed by 1 base and 0 bases, with 13 bases remaining between them. There are 17 residues in the CDR3. The CDR3 sequence: CASSLGGTPSSYNEQFF. Written as DNA, the CDR3 is TGTGCCAGCAGCTTAGGGGGGACACCCAGCTCCTACAATGAGCAGTTCTTC.

This clonotype was picked up many times. V and J are TRBV20-1 and TRBJ2-5; D is possibly TRBD1 (6 bases). V lost 4 bases and J lost 2, with 20 bases in between. Germline-derived CDR1 and CDR2 are DFQATT and SNEGSKA (reference sequence). The CDR3 extends over 16 amino acids. CDR3 sequence reads: CSAIEVGGHRQETQYF. For the CDR3, the DNA is TGCAGTGCTATAGAGGTTGGGGGACACCGACAAGAGACCCAGTACTTC.

This clonotype was recorded a few times. The CDR3 spells CASCNMASSYNEQFF. The CDR3 bases are TGTGCCAGCTGTAACATGGCGTCCTCCTACAATGAGCAGTTCTTC. This sequence joins TRBV6-6 and TRBJ2-1; no clear D gene. This CDR3 contains 15 residues. The V end was cut by 8 bases, the J end by 0 bases, with 14 bases between. CDR1 is MNHNY, CDR2 SVGAGI, per germline (reference sequence).

Concerning this clonotype: A junction end diverges from the germline sequence, so it may reflect a read error. The chain uses TRBV18 and TRBJ2-7, with TRBD1 as a possible D gene (5 bases). The J call is doubtful: the DNA matches TRBJ2-5 better. The CDR3 totals 14 residues. Germline values: CDR1 KGHSH, CDR2 LQKENI. CDR3: CASPPSGNQETQYF. The CDR3 region has the DNA TGTGCCAGCCCACCTTCAGGGAACCAAGAGACCCAGTACTTC.

This clonotype came up a few times. The CDR3 loop is CASSTTGYTYEQYF. The CDR3 nucleotides are TGTGCCAGCAGTACGACAGGGTACACCTACGAGCAGTACTTC. The gene calls are TRBV11-2 and TRBJ2-7; 7 positions agree with TRBD1. The CDR3 sequence is 14 residues long. Germline CDR1 and CDR2: SGHAT and FQNNGV. V was clipped by 6 bases and J by 2 bases; unmatched bases: 7.

Note on this clonotype: One end of the junction varies from germline; a read error may be responsible. This rearrangement joins TRBV5-1 to TRBJ1-1, with D maybe TRBD1 (5 bases). The V gene's germline CDR1 is SGHRS and CDR2 YFSETQ. The CDR3 has 16 amino acids. CDR3 nucleotides: TGCGCCAGCAGCTTGGGAGGGGTCGGCATGAACACTGAAGCTTTTTTT. Its translation: CASSLGGVGMNTEAFF.